Listed below are T cell receptor beta chains from one sample, sequenced in a study of control samples from healthy donors and cancer patients. Generated by immunoSEQ multiplex PCR, the TCRdb table keeps only in-frame clones and is missing some. The table shows around 130,000 clones, with approximately 87% occurring only once. Sequencing input: blood. These receptor sequences come from a man aged 30-40 years in good health. CDR3s include the opening cysteine and the closing phenylalanine or tryptophan. A D gene is named only where the DNA matches it firmly. A clone size is listed for some rows: how often the clone was seen (once, few, many), or a class if it is expanded.

J gene,V gene,D gene,CDR3 length,clone size,CDR3 DNA,CDR3 protein
TRBJ2-7,TRBV19,NA,16,NA,TGTGCCAGTAGTACTTTTACCACGGGCCGCTCCTACGAGCAGTACTTC,CASSTFTTGRSYEQYF
TRBJ1-1,TRBV12-3/TRBV12-4,NA,12,NA,TGTGCCAGCAGTCTATTGACAGGAGAAGCTTTCTTT,CASSLLTGEAFF
TRBJ1-2,TRBV4-1,NA,15,NA,TGCGCCAGCAGCCAAGGGATCAGGGAACTACGAGGCTACACCTTC,CASSQGIRELRGYTF
TRBJ1-3,TRBV6-5,TRBD1,14,NA,TGTGCCAGCCAACAGGGGGCTGCTGGAAACACCATATATTTT,CASQQGAAGNTIYF
TRBJ1-3,TRBV4-1,TRBD1,14,NA,TGCGCCAGTCGGCAGACAGGGCCTGGAAACACCATATATTTT,CASRQTGPGNTIYF
TRBJ1-3,TRBV5-6,NA,13,NA,TGTGCCAGCAGGAGTTACTCTGGAAACACCATATATTTT,CASRSYSGNTIYF
TRBJ1-3,TRBV3-1/TRBV3-2,NA,13,NA,TGTGCCAGCAGCCAAGAGGGAGGAAACACCATATATTTT,CASSQEGGNTIYF
TRBJ2-1,TRBV24-1,NA,18,NA,TGTGCCACCAGTGATGCGTTAGCCCTGGGACCAAGGGAGTATGAACAGTTCTTC,CATSDALALGPREYEQFF
TRBJ1-5,TRBV27,NA,11,NA,TGTGCCAGCAGTTACGATCAGCCCCAGCATTTT,CASSYDQPQHF
TRBJ2-1,TRBV28,TRBD2,14,NA,TGTGCCAGCAGGGCCCCGGGGGGTACGGATGAGCAGTTCTTC,CASRAPGGTDEQFF
TRBJ2-7,TRBV5-5,TRBD1,16,NA,TGTGCCAGCAGCGATCCGGGGACAGCCGCGGCCTACGAGCAGTACTTC,CASSDPGTAAAYEQYF
TRBJ2-1,TRBV4-2,TRBD1,15,NA,TGTGCCAGCAGCCAAGCTCTACAGGGGGTCAATGAGCAGTTCTTC,CASSQALQGVNEQFF
TRBJ1-1,TRBV10-3,TRBD1,13,NA,TGTGCCATCAGTGATTATCTACAGGGGGAAGCTTTCTTT,CAISDYLQGEAFF
TRBJ2-3,TRBV6-1,TRBD2,15,NA,TGTGCCAGCAGTGAACAGCGGGGGGGCCCGGATACGCAGTATTTT,CASSEQRGGPDTQYF
TRBJ1-5,TRBV5-1,TRBD1,14,few,TGCGCCAGCAGACCGGGACAGGGGGGGCAGCCCCAGCATTTT,CASRPGQGGQPQHF
TRBJ1-1,TRBV6-5,NA,15,NA,TGTGCCAGCAGTTTCAAACCACAGGGAAACACTGAAGCTTTCTTT,CASSFKPQGNTEAFF
TRBJ1-1,TRBV6-5,NA,11,NA,TGTGCCAGCCAGGCGAACACTGAAGCTTTCTTT,CASQANTEAFF
TRBJ2-3,TRBV2,NA,12,NA,TGTGCCAGCTCGTTCAGCACAGATACGCAGTATTTT,CASSFSTDTQYF
TRBJ1-1,TRBV28,NA,11,few,TGTGCCGCGAGGATGAACACTGAAGCTTTCTTT,CAARMNTEAFF
TRBJ1-6,TRBV19,TRBD1,15,NA,TGTGCCAGTAGCGGGACAGGCGTTAATAATTCACCCCTCCACTTT,CASSGTGVNNSPLHF
TRBJ2-3,TRBV25-1,TRBD2,16,NA,TGTGCCAGCAGTCGAAATCTAGCGGGGGTCACAGATACGCAGTATTTT,CASSRNLAGVTDTQYF
TRBJ2-1,TRBV2,TRBD2,15,NA,TGTGCCAGCAGGTTAACTAGCGGGGGCTACAATGAGCAGTTCTTC,CASRLTSGGYNEQFF
TRBJ2-5,TRBV6-5,TRBD1,16,few,TGTGCCAGCAGTTTTCTCCTGGGACAGCTCCAAGAGACCCAGTACTTC,CASSFLLGQLQETQYF
TRBJ1-1,TRBV4-1,NA,13,few,TGCGCCAGCAGCCAAGTCCGGGGCACTGAAGCTTTCTTT,CASSQVRGTEAFF
TRBJ1-6,TRBV9,NA,14,NA,TGTGCCAGCAGCGGGCGTATCCATAATTCACCCCTCCACTTT,CASSGRIHNSPLHF
TRBJ1-2,TRBV2,TRBD1,14,few,TGTGCCAGCAGTCTGGACAGGGCTAACTATGGCTACACCTTC,CASSLDRANYGYTF
TRBJ1-4,TRBV5-6,NA,15,NA,TGTGCCAGCAGCCCTCGGACTAATCGGGGCGAAAAACTGTTTTTT,CASSPRTNRGEKLFF
TRBJ1-1,TRBV5-1,NA,14,NA,TGCGCCAGCAGGGATGGACGGGGGAACACTGAAGCTTTCTTT,CASRDGRGNTEAFF
TRBJ1-2,TRBV24-1,NA,14,NA,TGTGCCACCAGTGATAAGGGACGGATCTATGGCTACACCTTC,CATSDKGRIYGYTF
TRBJ1-4,TRBV19,NA,14,once,TGTGCCAGTAGTATAACAGACGGGAGTGAAAAACTGTTTTTT,CASSITDGSEKLFF
TRBJ2-1,TRBV11-1,NA,11,NA,TGTGCCAGCAGCTTATTAAATGAGCAGTTCTTC,CASSLLNEQFF
TRBJ2-2,TRBV3-1/TRBV3-2,NA,15,once,TGTGCCAGCAGCCAAGATAGAGGGAACACCGGGGAGCTGTTTTTT,CASSQDRGNTGELFF
TRBJ2-5,TRBV5-8,NA,14,once,TGTGCCAGCAGCTTCGACGAGACACCTTCAAAAAGATACTTC,CASSFDETPSKRYF
TRBJ2-7,TRBV5-1,NA,16,few,TGCGCCAGCAGCCCCAGGGCCCCGGGACAACACTACGAGCAGTACTTC,CASSPRAPGQHYEQYF
TRBJ2-1,TRBV11-2,TRBD1,15,NA,TGTGCCAGCAGCTTAGAAACAGGGGACTACAATGAGCAGTTCTTC,CASSLETGDYNEQFF
TRBJ1-3,TRBV29-1,NA,14,NA,TGCAGCGTTGTTCGTACAAAGGTTCCTAACACCATATATTTT,CSVVRTKVPNTIYF
TRBJ1-1,TRBV5-6,NA,17,NA,TGTGCCAGCAGCCCCGGGGGGCGGAGTATCTTGAACACTGAAGCTTTCTTT,CASSPGGRSILNTEAFF
TRBJ2-2,TRBV10-2,NA,13,NA,TGCGCCAGCAACCGAGGGGGAACCGGGGAGCTGTTTTTT,CASNRGGTGELFF
TRBJ1-5,TRBV12-5,NA,16,NA,TGTGCTAGCACTTTCTTCGAGGGACGGCCTTTGCAGCCCCAGCATTTT,CASTFFEGRPLQPQHF
TRBJ1-2,TRBV7-9,TRBD1,15,NA,TGTGCCAGCAGCTTAGGGGGACAGGGTGACTATGGCTACACCTTC,CASSLGGQGDYGYTF
TRBJ2-2,TRBV5-1,NA,17,once,TGCGCCAGCAGCCCAGAACGGGACACATCAAACACCGGGGAGCTGTTTTTT,CASSPERDTSNTGELFF